The entry below describes one T cell receptor beta chain. Its target is not known. Healthy controls were blood donor buffy coats. The sample is drawn from a study of STAT5B mutations in CD4+ large granular lymphocyte leukemia. This CDR3 spans 13 amino acids. Overall study results and limits: TRBV06-family usage was enriched in top patient clones (8/27) versus controls (2/35).

Here immunoSEQ multiplex PCR was the method, and the copy in TCRdb shows in-frame clones only, minus some. The table includes 35,000 or so clones, 88% detected once. Input material: CD4+ T cells from blood buffy coats. This receptor was taken from a human donor in good health. This chain uses TRBV21-1 with TRBJ2-2. TRBV21-1 is a recognized pseudogene. The CDR3 bases are TGTGCCAGCAGCATTAGGGAAGCCGGGGAGCTGTTTTTT. It specifies CASSIREAGELFF.